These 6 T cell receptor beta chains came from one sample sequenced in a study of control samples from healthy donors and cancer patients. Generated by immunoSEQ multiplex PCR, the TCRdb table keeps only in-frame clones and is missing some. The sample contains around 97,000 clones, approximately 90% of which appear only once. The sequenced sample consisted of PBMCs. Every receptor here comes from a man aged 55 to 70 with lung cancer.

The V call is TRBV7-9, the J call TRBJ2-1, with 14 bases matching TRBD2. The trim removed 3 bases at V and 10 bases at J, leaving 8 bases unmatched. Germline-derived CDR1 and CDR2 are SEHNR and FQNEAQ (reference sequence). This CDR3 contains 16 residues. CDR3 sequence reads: CASSLRLAGGQSEQFF. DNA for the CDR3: TGTGCCAGCAGCTTGCGACTAGCGGGGGGGCAAAGCGAGCAGTTCTTC.

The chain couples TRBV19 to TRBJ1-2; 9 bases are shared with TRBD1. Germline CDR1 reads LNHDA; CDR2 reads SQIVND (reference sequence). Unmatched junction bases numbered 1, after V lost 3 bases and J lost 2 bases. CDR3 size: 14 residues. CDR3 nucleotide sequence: TGTGCCAGTAGTATCGGGACAGGGAACTATGGCTACACCTTC. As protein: CASSIGTGNYGYTF. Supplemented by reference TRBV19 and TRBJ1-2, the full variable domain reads DGGITQSPKYLFRKEGQNVTLSCEQNLNHDAMYWYRQDPGQGLRLIYYSQIVNDFQKGDIAEGYSVSREKKESFPLTVTSAQKNPTAFYLCASSIGTGNYGYTFGSGTRLTVV.

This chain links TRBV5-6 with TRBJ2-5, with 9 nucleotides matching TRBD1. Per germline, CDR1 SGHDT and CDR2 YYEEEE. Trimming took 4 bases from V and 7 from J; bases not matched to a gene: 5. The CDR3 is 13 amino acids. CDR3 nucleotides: TGTGCCAGCAGCGCCGAACAGGGGGCGACCCAGTACTTC. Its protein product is CASSAEQGATQYF.

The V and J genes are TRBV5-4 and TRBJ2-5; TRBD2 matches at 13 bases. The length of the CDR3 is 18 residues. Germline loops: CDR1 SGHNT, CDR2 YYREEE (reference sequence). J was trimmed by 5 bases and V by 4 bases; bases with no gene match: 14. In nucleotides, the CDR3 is TGTGCCAGCAGCGCCGGGACTAGCGGGATCTTGTCGGTTGAGACCCAGTACTTC. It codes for CASSAGTSGILSVETQYF.

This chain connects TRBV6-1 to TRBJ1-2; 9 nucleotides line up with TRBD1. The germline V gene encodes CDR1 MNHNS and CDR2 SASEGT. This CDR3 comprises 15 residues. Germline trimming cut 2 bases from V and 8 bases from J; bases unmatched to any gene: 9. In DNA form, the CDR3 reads TGTGCCAGCAGTGAACGGGGACAGGGTGATAGGGGCTACACCTTC. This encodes CASSERGQGDRGYTF.

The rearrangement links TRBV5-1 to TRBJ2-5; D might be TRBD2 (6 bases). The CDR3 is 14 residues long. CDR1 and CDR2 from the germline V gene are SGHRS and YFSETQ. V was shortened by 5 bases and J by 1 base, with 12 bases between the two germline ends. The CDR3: CASREGLPQETQYF. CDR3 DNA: TGCGCCAGCAGGGAGGGACTGCCCCAAGAGACCCAGTACTTC.